This T cell receptor beta chain emerged from a study of T cells in Graves' hyperthyroidism and ophthalmopathy. Overall study results and limits: Most clonotypes expanded in the thyroid (above 0.001) were also present in blood.

Germline assignment: CDR1 LGHDT and CDR2 YNNKEL (reference sequence). Trimming pared 0 bases from V and 8 bases from J, leaving 8 bases between. CDR3 size: 13 residues. Amplified TCR beta CDR3 regions came from RNA transcripts. Initially, a first-round RT-PCR of the TCR CDR3 employed the HTBI primer set. TCRdb itself ran the multiplex PCR reads through MiXCR, one entry per CDR3 protein. The sample carries under 750,000 distinct CDR3 sequences, about 19% recorded once. This clonotype was detected a few times. Its antigen is not identified. The study left out patients who had uncontrolled infection, other autoimmune disease, pregnancy or lactation.

What was sequenced was blood. The clonotype was recovered from a woman aged 45-60 years with Graves' hyperthyroidism that later progressed to Graves' ophthalmopathy. The chain uses TRBV3-1 and TRBJ2-1; D is undetermined. DNA of the CDR3: TGTGCCAGCAGCCAAGATGCCCCATATGAGCAGTTCTTC. This gives the protein CASSQDAPYEQFF.